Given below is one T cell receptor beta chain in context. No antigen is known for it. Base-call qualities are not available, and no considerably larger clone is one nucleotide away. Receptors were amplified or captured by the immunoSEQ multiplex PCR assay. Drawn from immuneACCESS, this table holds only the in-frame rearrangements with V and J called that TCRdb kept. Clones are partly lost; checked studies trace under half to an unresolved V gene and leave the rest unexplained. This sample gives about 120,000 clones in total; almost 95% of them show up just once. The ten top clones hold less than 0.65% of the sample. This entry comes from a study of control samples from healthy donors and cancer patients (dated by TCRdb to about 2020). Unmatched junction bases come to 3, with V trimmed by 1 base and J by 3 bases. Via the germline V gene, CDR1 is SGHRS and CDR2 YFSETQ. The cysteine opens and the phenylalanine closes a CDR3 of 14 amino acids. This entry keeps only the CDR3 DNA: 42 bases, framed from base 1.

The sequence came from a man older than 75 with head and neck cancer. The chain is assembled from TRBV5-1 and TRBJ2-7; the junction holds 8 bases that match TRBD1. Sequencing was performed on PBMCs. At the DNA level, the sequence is TGCGCCAGCAGCTTGTCGGGACAGGACTACGAGCAGTACTTC. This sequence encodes CASSLSGQDYEQYF.